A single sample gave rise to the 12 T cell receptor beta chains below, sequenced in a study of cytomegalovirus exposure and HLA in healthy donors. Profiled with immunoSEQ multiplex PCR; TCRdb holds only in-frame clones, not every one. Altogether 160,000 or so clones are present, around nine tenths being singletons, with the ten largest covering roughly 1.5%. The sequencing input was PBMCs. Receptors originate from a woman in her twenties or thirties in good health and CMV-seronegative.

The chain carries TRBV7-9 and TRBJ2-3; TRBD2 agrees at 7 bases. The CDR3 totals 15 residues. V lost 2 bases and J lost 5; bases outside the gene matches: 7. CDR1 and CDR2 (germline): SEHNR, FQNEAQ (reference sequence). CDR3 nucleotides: TGTGCCAGCAGCTTAACGGGTTCTAGCGGAGATACGCAGTATTTT. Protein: CASSLTGSSGDTQYF.

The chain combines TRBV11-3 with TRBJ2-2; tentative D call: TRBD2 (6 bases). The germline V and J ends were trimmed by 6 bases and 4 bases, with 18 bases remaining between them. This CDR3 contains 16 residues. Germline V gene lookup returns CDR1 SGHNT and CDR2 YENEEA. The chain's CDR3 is CASRVGGKAGTGELFF. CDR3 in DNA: TGTGCCAGCAGGGTAGGAGGAAAAGCGGGCACCGGGGAGCTGTTTTTT.

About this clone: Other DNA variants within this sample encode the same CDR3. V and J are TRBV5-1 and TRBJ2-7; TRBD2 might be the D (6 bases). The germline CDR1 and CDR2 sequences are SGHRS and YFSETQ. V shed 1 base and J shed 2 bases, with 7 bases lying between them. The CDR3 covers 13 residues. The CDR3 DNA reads TGCGCCAGCAGCTTGACGGGGGCCTACGAGCAGTACTTC. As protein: CASSLTGAYEQYF.

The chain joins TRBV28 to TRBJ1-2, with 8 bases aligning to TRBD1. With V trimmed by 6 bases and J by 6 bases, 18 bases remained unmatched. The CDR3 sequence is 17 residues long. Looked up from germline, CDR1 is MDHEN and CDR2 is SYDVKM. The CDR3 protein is CASRPPGWAGGSDGYTF. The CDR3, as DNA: TGTGCCAGCAGACCCCCGGGGTGGGCAGGGGGCTCCGATGGCTACACCTTC.

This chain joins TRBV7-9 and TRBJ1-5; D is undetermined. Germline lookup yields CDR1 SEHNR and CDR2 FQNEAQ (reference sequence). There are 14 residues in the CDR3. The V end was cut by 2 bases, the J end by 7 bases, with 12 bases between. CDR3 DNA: TGTGCCAGCAGCTTAATTGGCCCAAACCAGCCCCAGCATTTT. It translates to CASSLIGPNQPQHF.

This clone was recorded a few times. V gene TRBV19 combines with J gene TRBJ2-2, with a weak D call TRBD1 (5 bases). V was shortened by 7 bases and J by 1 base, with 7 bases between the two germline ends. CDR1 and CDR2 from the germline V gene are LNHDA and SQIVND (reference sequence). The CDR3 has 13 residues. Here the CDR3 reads CASKGENTGELFF. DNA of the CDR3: TGTGCCAGTAAAGGGGAGAACACCGGGGAGCTGTTTTTT.

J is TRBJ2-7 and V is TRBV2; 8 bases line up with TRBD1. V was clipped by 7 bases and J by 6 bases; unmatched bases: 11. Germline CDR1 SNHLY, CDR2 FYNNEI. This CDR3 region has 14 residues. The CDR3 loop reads CASIRTGIGSEQYF. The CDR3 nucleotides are TGTGCCAGCATTCGGACAGGGATAGGCTCCGAGCAGTACTTC. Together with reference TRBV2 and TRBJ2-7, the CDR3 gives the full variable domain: EPEVTQTPSHQVTQMGQEVILRCVPISNHLYFYWYRQILGQKVEFLVSFYNNEISEKSEIFDDQFSVERPDGSNFTLKIRSTKLEDSAMYFCASIRTGIGSEQYFGPGTRLTVT.

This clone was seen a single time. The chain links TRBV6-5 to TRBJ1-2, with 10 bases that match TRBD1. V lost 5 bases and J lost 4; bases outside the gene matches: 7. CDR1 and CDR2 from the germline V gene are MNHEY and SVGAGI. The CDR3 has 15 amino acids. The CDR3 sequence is CASSPWTGGSYGYTF. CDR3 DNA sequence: TGTGCCAGCAGTCCATGGACAGGGGGAAGCTATGGCTACACCTTC.

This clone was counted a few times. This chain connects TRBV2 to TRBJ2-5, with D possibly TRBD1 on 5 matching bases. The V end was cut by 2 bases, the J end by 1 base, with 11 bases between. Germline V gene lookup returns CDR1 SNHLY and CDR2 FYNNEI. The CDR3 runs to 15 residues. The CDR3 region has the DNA TGTGCCAGCAGTGAATCAGGGCAGTTCCAAGAGACCCAGTACTTC. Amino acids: CASSESGQFQETQYF.

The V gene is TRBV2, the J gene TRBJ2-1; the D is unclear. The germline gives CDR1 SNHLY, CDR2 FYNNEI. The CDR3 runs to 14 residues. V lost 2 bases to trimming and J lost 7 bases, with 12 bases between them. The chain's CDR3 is CASSEWRMINEQFF. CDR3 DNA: TGTGCCAGCAGTGAATGGCGGATGATAAATGAGCAGTTCTTC. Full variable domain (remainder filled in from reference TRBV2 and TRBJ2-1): EPEVTQTPSHQVTQMGQEVILRCVPISNHLYFYWYRQILGQKVEFLVSFYNNEISEKSEIFDDQFSVERPDGSNFTLKIRSTKLEDSAMYFCASSEWRMINEQFFGPGTRLTVL.

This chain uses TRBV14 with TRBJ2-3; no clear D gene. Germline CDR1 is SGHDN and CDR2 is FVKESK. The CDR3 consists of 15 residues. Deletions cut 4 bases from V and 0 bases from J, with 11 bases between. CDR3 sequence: CASSPQQFSTDTQYF. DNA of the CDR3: TGTGCCAGCAGCCCACAGCAATTTAGCACAGATACGCAGTATTTT.

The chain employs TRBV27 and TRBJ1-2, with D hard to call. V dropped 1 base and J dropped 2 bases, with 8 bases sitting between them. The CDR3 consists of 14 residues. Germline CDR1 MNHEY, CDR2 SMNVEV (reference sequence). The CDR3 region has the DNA TGTGCCAGCAGTTTATTCACAGAAAACTATGGCTACACCTTC. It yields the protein CASSLFTENYGYTF.